The entry that follows covers one TCR beta chain sequence. This sample also contains other DNA sequences that code for the same CDR3. Residents of 20 to 25 US areas, aged about 18 to 95 years, made up the participants. Clinical history as reported by participants underpinned cohort assignment. TCRdb's table, derived via immunoSEQ multiplex PCR, lists solely in-frame clones and lacks some. The sample has fewer than 400,000 clones, approximately 86% seen once. CDR1 is LNHDA, CDR2 SQIVND, per germline (reference sequence). The CDR3 runs 14 residues. The junction had 3 bases not matched to a gene; V was cut back by 4 bases and J by 0 bases. These data are taken from a study of blood T cell repertoires in COVID-19. Background on the study: COVID-19 samples from acute and convalescent phases originated in the United States, Italy and Spain. The analysed material was cDNA or gDNA that came from T cells, B-cell-depleted T cells, or PBMCs.

This chain connects TRBV19 to TRBJ2-7; TRBD1 matches 7 bases. Sequenced material: PBMCs or T cells enriched from blood (not recorded which). The receptor was isolated from a woman under 30 who had recovered from COVID-19. The CDR3 nucleotides read TGTGCCAGTAGTACCCGGGACAGCTCCTACGAGCAGTACTTC. This gives the protein CASSTRDSSYEQYF.